This TCR beta chain was documented in a study of blood T cell repertoires in COVID-19. Overall study: Both acute and convalescent COVID-19 samples were obtained from the United States, Italy and Spain.

Authors' data handling: It was from reference gene primer amplification that nucleated cell counts were estimated. The protocol was immunoSEQ multiplex PCR, while the TCRdb copy is restricted to in-frame clones and leaves out a portion. V, J and clone size are taken as reported in that table, and D and trimming were inferred from the DNA itself. The sample shows about 190,000 clones, around 80% of them seen only once. CDR3 length: 16 residues. J lost 0 bases, V lost 2 bases, and 3 bases had no gene match. CDR1 and CDR2 (germline): SGHAT, FQDESV (reference sequence). This sequence was found in a man in his 60s with acute or convalescent COVID-19. The chain uses TRBV11-1 and TRBJ2-7; 11 nucleotides align to TRBD2. The sample consisted of peripheral blood. CDR3 bases: TGTGCCAGCAGCTTATTCCTAGCGGGAGGCTCCTACGAGCAGTACTTC. Its translation: CASSLFLAGGSYEQYF. The full variable domain, its missing parts supplied by reference TRBV11-1 and TRBJ2-7, is EAEVAQSPRYKITEKSQAVAFWCDPISGHATLYWYRQILGQGPELLVQFQDESVVDDSQLPKDRFSAERLKGVDSTLKIQPAELGDSAMYLCASSLFLAGGSYEQYFGPGTRLTVT.